The sequence of this T cell receptor beta chain was determined in a study of shared clonotypes between healthy human individuals (TCRdb year 2020). Study-level background: A couple of women and a few men aged 18 to 49 years were included in the cohort. Per donor, three plates each were used for CD4 naive and CD4 memory, two for CD8 naive, and one for CD8 memory. To estimate repertoire size and how much clonotypes are shared between individuals, the study performed deep sequencing of blood TCR repertoires from a handful of healthy adults. To increase sequencing depth and limit assay-specific biases, different laboratories used diverse techniques to prepare libraries and sequence TCR repertoires. Per donor, leukapheresis produced somewhere between about 0.94 and 9.5 billion PBMCs.

CD8 naive samples were CD45RO-negative cells positively selected for CCR7, giving a CD45RA+CCR7+ population that excluded TemRA cells. The donors were healthy, HIV-negative adults with no recently reported acute infections or vaccinations. Every donor was a Caucasian adult residing in Nashville, Tennessee, USA. After blood collection by leukapheresis, PBMCs were isolated using Ficoll-Histopaque density gradient centrifugation and then cryopreserved in the vapor phase of liquid nitrogen. Analytical flow cytometry was used to check the purity and quantity of each magnetically sorted T cell population. From each sorted fraction, genomic DNA was isolated and quantified by UV absorbance on a Nanodrop 2000c. As concerns this clone: Its antigen is currently not known. It has no much larger one-base neighbor in the sample; base qualities were not kept.

TCR CDR3 regions were amplified from genomic DNA by multiplex PCR using the deep immunoSEQ assay. Genomic DNA extracted from each cell subset was distributed evenly over all wells of several immunoSEQ 96-well plates, and each plate served as one replicate. For sorted subsets, each replicate PCR was loaded with about 0.2 ug genomic DNA, equivalent to 32,000 or so T cell genomes. The purified libraries were quantified using a Qubit 3.0 fluorometer, sized with a Bioanalyzer 2100, and then quantified again using the KAPA Library Quantification kit. Each immunoSEQ 96-well plate was sequenced on its own single-read 150-cycle Illumina NextSeq 550 flow cell. The source study handled its data this way. Because the immunoSEQ output held only junctional sequences and lacked quality scores, the filtering could not match the filtering applied to full-length reads. Sequences were annotated with PyIR, a Python wrapper for IgBLAST v1.9, and V/J genes and CDR3 were assigned using IMGT germline references. Reads with weak V/J assignments (E-value above 1e-6), missing CDR3, stop codons, out-of-frame junctions, or ambiguous translated residues were removed. V3J clonotypes were defined as sequences sharing an identical inferred V gene, J gene, and CDR3 amino acid sequence. Percentage overlap between repertoires was calculated by dividing the number of shared unique clonotypes by the size of the smaller repertoire. Repertoire richness was assessed with RTK rarefaction, the Chao1 estimator, and Recon v2.1 estimates of unobserved clonotypes. Generation probabilities were computed with OLGA for all TCRbeta clonotypes obtained by the gDNA method from several donors. TCRdb provides this immuneACCESS table in a form limited to in-frame rearrangements. Some clones are lacking; in checked studies, under half of them reflect an unresolved V gene, and why the rest are absent is not known. V, J and clone size derive from that table, while D and trimming were established from the DNA sequence. The sample contains around 1,900,000 clones, roughly 93% of them found a single time. The ten largest make up more than 1.5% of the sample.

Reading the germline V gene gives CDR1 MDHEN and CDR2 SYDVKM. The junction carries 15 bases between V and J, which are trimmed by 3 bases and 3 bases respectively. Counted from cysteine to phenylalanine, this CDR3 has 16 amino acids. The kept DNA is CDR3 alone, 48 bases in frame from the first base. On the study overall, not on this receptor specifically: Higher generation probabilities were observed for clonotypes shared by all four sorted-subset donors than for non-shared clonotypes. Pairwise subsampling indicated that sequencing depth was expected to affect the degree of clonotype sharing among donors. The genetic and exposure-history diversity represented was limited by the small number of donors. Across four donors, approximately 4.9% of naive CD4, over 3% of naive CD8, approximately 2.5% of memory CD4, and around 0.4% of memory CD8 clonotypes were shared. Larger estimated clonotype richness was generally found for naive subsets than for memory subsets. Even with the large sequencing depth, rarefaction of the sorted-subset datasets indicated that sequencing was incomplete. Sampling was limited to blood, and TCR repertoires in tissue likely differ from TCR repertoires in blood.

This chain joins TRBV28 to TRBJ2-4, with a tentative D gene TRBD1 over 5 matching bases. The clonotype originates from a man between 18 and 29 years old in good health. Some clones in this sample may be carry-over from other donors' samples. Sequenced material: naive CD8+ T cells from PBMCs. The sample's cell subset or site label, decoded: CD45RA+CCR7+. CDR3 protein: CASSLGQGGGKNIQYF. The nucleotide sequence is given as TGTGCCAGCAGTTTGGGGCAGGGCGGTGGCAAAAACATTCAGTACTTC.